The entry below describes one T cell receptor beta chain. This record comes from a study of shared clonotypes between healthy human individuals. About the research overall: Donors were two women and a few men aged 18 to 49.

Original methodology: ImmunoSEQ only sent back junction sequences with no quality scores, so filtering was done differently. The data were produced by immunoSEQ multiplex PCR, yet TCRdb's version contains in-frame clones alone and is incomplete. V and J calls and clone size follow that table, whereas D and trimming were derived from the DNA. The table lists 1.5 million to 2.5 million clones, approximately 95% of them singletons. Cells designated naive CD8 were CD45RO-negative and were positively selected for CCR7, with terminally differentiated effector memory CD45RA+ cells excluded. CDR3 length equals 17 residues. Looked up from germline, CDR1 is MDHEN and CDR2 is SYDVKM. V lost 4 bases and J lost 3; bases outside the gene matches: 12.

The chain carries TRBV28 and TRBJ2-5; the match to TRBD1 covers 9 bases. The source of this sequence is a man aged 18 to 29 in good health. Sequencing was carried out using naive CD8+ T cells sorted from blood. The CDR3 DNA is TGTGCCAGCAGTTCTCCATTGACAGGGGGAGGCAAAGAGACCCAGTACTTC. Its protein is CASSSPLTGGGKETQYF.